This note documents a single T cell receptor beta chain sequence. This sample stems from a study of blood T cell repertoires in COVID-19. Turning to the study itself: The United States, Italy and Spain provided the acute and convalescent COVID-19 samples. T cells, B-cell-depleted T cells, or PBMCs provided the cDNA or gDNA that served as material.

In the original processing: Amplifying reference gene primers gave estimates of nucleated cell counts. Sequenced by immunoSEQ multiplex PCR; TCRdb stores in-frame clones only, minus some. From that table come the V and J calls and clone size; the DNA was used to work out D and trimming. The data contain thousands of clones, 80% to 90% of them singletons. The sequence was obtained from a human donor with active COVID-19. The donor label of this sample is uncertain. Sequenced material: peripheral blood.

The CDR3 spells CASSADRFYGYTF. CDR3 bases: TGTGCCAGCAGCGCCGACAGGTTCTATGGCTACACCTTC. The chain links TRBV11-2 to TRBJ1-2, with a weak D call TRBD1 (6 bases). The germline V gene encodes CDR1 SGHAT and CDR2 FQNNGV. The length of the CDR3 is 13 residues. Trimming cost V 5 bases and J 4 bases, with 11 bases left between them.